The clone carrying this TCR beta chain was seen at least ten times. TCRdb itself ran the RT-PCR reads through MiXCR, one entry per CDR3 protein. The sample has about 680,000 distinct CDR3 sequences, 12% to 15% seen once; the top ten hold 3.6%. Germline-derived CDR1 and CDR2 are KGHDR and SFDVKD. V was clipped by 3 bases and J by 0 bases, with 18 bases between them. The CDR3 covers 18 residues. The TCR comes from a female donor in good health, serving as a healthy control. The genes are TRBV24-1 and TRBJ2-3; D assignment may be TRBD1 or TRBD2 (5 bases each). Sequences were obtained from memory CD4+ T cells from blood. This CDR3 is CATSDPRGTDTSTDTQYF. CDR3 DNA sequence: TGTGCCACCAGTGATCCAAGAGGGACGGATACTAGCACAGATACGCAGTATTTT.